These 21 T cell receptor beta chains originate from one sample sequenced in a study of CD8 T cells in Susac syndrome. Random hexamers were used to reverse transcribe an amount of about 0.45 to 1 ug RNA. One entry per CDR3 protein results from TCRdb running MiXCR on the immunoSEQ multiplex PCR reads. This table has about 190,000 distinct CDR3 sequences, approximately 93% appearing once. The sample taken for sequencing was CD4+ T cells from PBMCs. The receptors derive from a human donor in good health.

This clonotype was counted once. This chain joins TRBV5-1 and TRBJ1-6; 10 bases agree with TRBD1. The CDR3 sequence is 17 residues long. The V gene's germline CDR1 is SGHRS and CDR2 YFSETQ. J was trimmed by 5 bases and V by 4 bases; bases with no gene match: 9. For the CDR3, the DNA is TGCGCCAGCAGCGAGCGGGGGGGACAGGGGAATAATTCACCCCTCCACTTT. The encoded protein is CASSERGGQGNNSPLHF.

J is TRBJ2-1 and V is TRBV7-9, with TRBD2 identical over 10 bases. From germline, CDR1 is SEHNR and CDR2 FQNEAQ (reference sequence). The CDR3 is made up of 19 amino acids. V was clipped by 10 bases and J by 0 bases; unmatched bases: 18. The CDR3 DNA reads as TGTGCCACCGAACACTGGGCTAGCGGGGGTTCCAACTCCTACAATGAGCAGTTCTTC. Translating gives CATEHWASGGSNSYNEQFF.

The J gene is TRBJ1-5, the V gene TRBV7-2; 7 bases map to TRBD1. This CDR3 comprises 16 residues. The V segment lost 4 bases and the J segment 0 bases; nucleotides outside the gene matches: 6. Per germline, CDR1 SGHTA and CDR2 FQGNSA. CDR3 in amino acids: CASSSTGPNSNQPQHF. The CDR3 DNA reads as TGTGCCAGCAGCTCGACAGGGCCCAATAGCAATCAGCCCCAGCATTTT. The full variable domain, its missing parts supplied by reference TRBV7-2 and TRBJ1-5, is GAGVSQSPSNKVTEKGKDVELRCDPISGHTALYWYRQSLGQGLEFLIYFQGNSAPDKSGLPSDRFSAERTGGSVSTLTIQRTQQEDSAVYLCASSSTGPNSNQPQHFGDGTRLSIL.

The table lists this clonotype with a few counts. V and J are TRBV6-1 and TRBJ1-3; the D is unclear. This CDR3 has 12 residues. The germline CDR1 and CDR2 sequences are MNHNS and SASEGT. With 7 bases removed from V and 4 bases from J, the gap between germline ends came to 8 bases. CDR3 DNA sequence: TGTGCCAGCAAGGTGGCGGGAAACACCATATATTTT. Translation: CASKVAGNTIYF.

The rearrangement joins TRBV28 to TRBJ1-1, with D perhaps matching TRBD1 (5 bases). The length of the CDR3 is 12 residues. V was clipped by 2 bases and J by 6 bases, with 7 bases between them. Germline assignment: CDR1 MDHEN and CDR2 SYDVKM. The CDR3 is CASSLIGAEAFF. DNA for the CDR3: TGTGCCAGCAGTTTAATAGGGGCTGAAGCTTTCTTT. The full variable domain, completed using reference TRBV28 and TRBJ1-1, is DVKVTQSSRYLVKRTGEKVFLECVQDMDHENMFWYRQDPGLGLRLIYFSYDVKMKEKGDIPEGYSVSREKKERFSLILESASTNQTSMYLCASSLIGAEAFFGQGTRLTVV.

This clonotype was recorded only once. The chain recombines TRBV7-6 with TRBJ1-5; unclear D gene. The germline V gene encodes CDR1 SGHVS and CDR2 FNYEAQ. The V and J ends lost 2 bases and 1 base respectively, with 6 bases between them. CDR3 size: 14 residues. CDR3 sequence (DNA): TGTGCCAGCAGCTTATCACCAAGCAATCAGCCCCAGCATTTT. Protein sequence: CASSLSPSNQPQHF. Full variable domain (outside the CDR3, taken from reference TRBV7-6 and TRBJ1-5): GAGVSQSPRYKVTKRGQDVALRCDPISGHVSLYWYRQALGQGPEFLTYFNYEAQQDKSGLPNDRFSAERPEGSISTLTIQRTEQRDSAMYRCASSLSPSNQPQHFGDGTRLSIL.

The CDR3 DNA reads TGTGCCAGCAGCCCTAACTTGGCTGGCTACACCTTC. Protein: CASSPNLAGYTF. The chain employs TRBV7-2 and TRBJ1-2, with no clear D. CDR1 is SGHTA, CDR2 FQGNSA, per germline. V was cut by 5 bases and J by 7 bases, with 11 bases left in between. This CDR3 has 12 amino acids.

This chain links TRBV7-9 with TRBJ2-1; no definite D call. The CDR3 contains 11 residues. V lost 5 bases and J lost 14, with 13 bases in between. Germline V gives CDR1 SEHNR, CDR2 FQNEAQ (reference sequence). The CDR3 DNA sequence: TGTGCCAGCAGCCTCCGAGTTGATAAGTTCTTC. Protein: CASSLRVDKFF.

This rearrangement joins TRBV7-3 to TRBJ1-2, with 7 bases aligning to TRBD1. V shed 5 bases, J shed 7 bases, and the junction held 16 bases outside the gene matches. Germline V gives CDR1 SGHTA, CDR2 FQGTGA. This CDR3 is built from 16 residues. This chain's CDR3 is CASSPKTGTTTRGYTF. Here the CDR3 DNA reads TGTGCCAGCAGCCCAAAGACAGGGACCACCACGCGTGGCTACACCTTC.

This CDR3 reads CASSTRKGGNYGYTF. The DNA for the CDR3 is TGTGCCAGCAGTACCCGAAAGGGCGGAAACTATGGCTACACCTTC. The chain carries TRBV6-5 and TRBJ1-2; D is undetermined. Germline values: CDR1 MNHEY, CDR2 SVGAGI. Trimming removed 5 bases from V and 2 bases from J, with 15 bases in between. The CDR3 covers 15 residues.

For this clonotype: One end of the junction varies from germline; a read error may be responsible. This rearrangement joins TRBV5-1 to TRBJ2-5; the match to TRBD1 covers 8 bases. The CDR3 contains 14 residues. Germline lookup yields CDR1 SGHRS and CDR2 YFSETQ. In nucleotides, the CDR3 is TGTGCCAGTAGTCCTGGACAGGGACAAGAGACCCAGTACTTC. Protein: CASSPGQGQETQYF.

The chain employs TRBV3-1 and TRBJ1-4; D ambiguous. The V end was cut by 3 bases, the J end by 4 bases, with 6 bases between. Germline V CDR1 and CDR2: LGHDT, YNNKEL (reference sequence). This CDR3 region has 13 residues. CDR3 bases: TGTGCCAGCAGCCAGAGCGGTAATGAAAAACTGTTTTTT. Its translation: CASSQSGNEKLFF.

This clonotype was detected once. This rearrangement joins TRBV27 to TRBJ2-7, with D tentatively TRBD1 (6 bases). This CDR3 has 16 amino acids. V lost 8 bases to trimming and J lost 0 bases, with 20 bases between them. The germline CDR1 and CDR2 sequences are MNHEY and SMNVEV (reference sequence). The CDR3 DNA reads as TGTGCCAGCCCTGCGCCTCCGGGACACTTCTCCTACGAGCAGTACGTC. As protein: CASPAPPGHFSYEQYV.

The genes are TRBV6-5 and TRBJ2-3; perhaps D is TRBD1 or TRBD2 (6 bases each). The CDR3 spans 20 residues. CDR1 and CDR2 from the germline V gene are MNHEY and SVGAGI. Between the trimmed V and J ends, which lost 1 base and 2 bases, there was a span of 25 bases. The CDR3 reads CASSYLRGLGGGNPTDTQYF. CDR3 DNA sequence: TGTGCCAGCAGTTACTTGAGAGGGTTAGGAGGGGGGAACCCCACAGATACGCAGTATTTT.

The V call is TRBV6-2 or TRBV6-3, the J call TRBJ2-1; D gene uncertain. The germline V gene encodes CDR1 MNHEY and CDR2 SVGEGT. Trimming took 0 bases from V and 6 from J, leaving 9 bases between them. The CDR3 spans 14 residues. CDR3 amino acids: CASSYSIIGNEQFF. The CDR3, as DNA: TGTGCCAGCAGTTACTCGATTATTGGCAATGAGCAGTTCTTC.

In its sample, this clonotype was seen a few times. This chain joins TRBV7-9 and TRBJ2-7; D unclear. Trimming pared 5 bases from V and 3 bases from J, leaving 14 bases between. This CDR3 spans 14 amino acids. Germline CDR1 SEHNR, CDR2 FQNEAQ (reference sequence). CDR3 region: CASSRSKSSYEQYF. The CDR3 nucleotides read TGTGCCAGCAGCCGCAGTAAGAGTAGCTACGAGCAGTACTTC.

This clonotype appeared once. This chain joins TRBV2 and TRBJ2-5, with a tentative D call TRBD1 (5 bases). The CDR3 loop spans 14 amino acids. V lost 1 base and J lost 5, with 11 bases in between. CDR1 SNHLY and CDR2 FYNNEI come from the germline V gene. The CDR3 DNA sequence: TGTGCCAGCAGTGAAGTAAGGGGTAGGGAGACCCAGTACTTC. Translating gives CASSEVRGRETQYF.

The J gene is TRBJ2-4, the V gene TRBV29-1; D may be TRBD2 (6 bases). The CDR3 loop spans 15 amino acids. CDR1 and CDR2 from the germline V gene are SQVTM and ANQGSEA. With 4 bases removed from V and 2 bases from J, the gap between germline ends came to 15 bases. The CDR3 protein is CSVGGVEGSKNIQYF. CDR3 sequence (DNA): TGCAGCGTTGGGGGGGTAGAAGGTTCCAAAAACATTCAGTACTTC.

The rearrangement uses TRBV4-1 and TRBJ2-1; perhaps TRBD2 as D (6 bases). This CDR3 comprises 13 residues. Germline assignment: CDR1 MGHRA and CDR2 YSYEKL. V lost 1 base and J lost 8, with 9 bases in between. The CDR3 DNA reads as TGCGCCAGCAGCCAAGTAGGGAGGTATGAGCAGTTCTTC. As protein: CASSQVGRYEQFF.

The chain joins TRBV10-3 to TRBJ1-1; no reliable D call. Germline CDR1 reads ENHRY; CDR2 reads SYGVKD. The CDR3 spans 14 residues. V lost 5 bases and J 0 bases, leaving 10 bases between the germline ends. CDR3 coding DNA: TGTGCCATCAGTACAGCGTTACTGAACACTGAAGCTTTCTTT. It codes for CAISTALLNTEAFF.

The chain has TRBV5-1 and TRBJ2-7; 7 bases are a match to TRBD2. This CDR3 has 15 amino acids. Unmatched junction bases numbered 12, after V lost 4 bases and J lost 5 bases. The germline CDR1 and CDR2 sequences are SGHRS and YFSETQ. In DNA, the CDR3 is TGCGCCAGCAGCACCTCTTCGCGGGGGTCCCACGAGCAGTACTTC. Amino acid sequence: CASSTSSRGSHEQYF.